This TCR beta chain came from a study of blood T cell repertoires in COVID-19. Turning to the study itself: Researchers got acute and convalescent COVID-19 samples from the United States, Italy and Spain. PBMCs, B-cell-depleted T cells, or T cells provided the cDNA or gDNA that made up the material.

V was clipped by 8 bases and J by 7 bases; unmatched bases: 9. This CDR3 is built from 14 residues. CDR1 is MNHEY and CDR2 is SVGAGI in the germline V gene. In the authors' methods: Reference gene primer amplification yielded estimated nucleated cell counts. Method: immunoSEQ multiplex PCR; TCRdb's copy keeps in-frame clones and lacks some. The V and J calls and clone size come from that table; D and trimming were worked out from the DNA. The data hold around 300,000 clones, with around 90% observed a single time. The TCR sequence derives from a woman aged 40 to 50 who had recovered from COVID-19. The sequenced sample consisted of peripheral blood. V usage is TRBV6-5 and J usage is TRBJ1-4; 8 positions agree with TRBD1. The CDR3 region has the DNA TGTGCCAGCGCCTCGGACAGGGAGGTTGAAAAACTGTTTTTT. It specifies CASASDREVEKLFF.